These T cell receptor beta chains were read from a single sample in a study of T cells in Graves' hyperthyroidism and ophthalmopathy. MiXCR, run by TCRdb on the multiplex PCR reads, gives a single entry per CDR3 protein. This table has under 250,000 distinct CDR3 sequences, roughly 17% appearing once. Sample: blood. Receptors were obtained from a man aged 45-60 years with Graves' hyperthyroidism. CDR3s include the opening cysteine and the closing phenylalanine or tryptophan. Each record gives: D gene, J gene, clone size, V gene, CDR3 protein, CDR3 DNA. The D gene is left open where the match is weak. The size field is filled for only some rows; it gives once, few, many or a size class.

>TRBD2|TRBJ2-7|-|TRBV5-1
CASSLFLAGGYEQYF
TGCGCCAGCAGCTTGTTCCTAGCGGGAGGCTACGAGCAGTACTTC
>-|TRBJ2-1|-|TRBV19
CATPGTPSYNEQFF
TGTGCCACTCCAGGGACCCCATCCTACAATGAGCAGTTCTTC
>-|TRBJ2-1|many|TRBV27
CASSSRGLGLTYNEQFF
TGTGCCAGCAGTTCCAGGGGACTGGGGCTGACCTACAATGAGCAGTTCTTC
>-|TRBJ2-2|many|TRBV5-1
CASSSNTGELFF
TGTGCCAGCTCTTCTAACACCGGGGAGCTGTTTTTT
>TRBD2|TRBJ2-3|many|TRBV3-1
CASSLGLAGGRQYF
TGTGCCAGCAGCCTCGGACTAGCGGGAGGAAGGCAGTATTTT
>-|TRBJ1-4|many|TRBV6-1
CASQGTNEKLFF
TGTGCCAGTCAGGGGACTAATGAAAAACTGTTTTTT
>-|TRBJ2-1|many|TRBV6-2/TRBV6-3
CASSYRDYNEQFF
TGTGCCAGCAGTTACCGGGACTACAATGAGCAGTTCTTC
>-|TRBJ2-7|-|TRBV10-2
CASSATYSDRPYEQYF
TGCGCCAGCAGCGCCACCTATTCGGACAGACCCTACGAGCAGTACTTC
>-|TRBJ2-5|few|TRBV11-3
CASSFLAVGETQYF
TGTGCCAGCAGCTTCTTGGCGGTTGGAGAGACCCAGTACTTC
>TRBD2|TRBJ2-1|many|TRBV30
CAWRKYSGQNPYNEQFF
TGTGCCTGGAGAAAATATAGCGGGCAAAATCCTTACAATGAGCAGTTCTTC
>TRBD2|TRBJ2-1|-|TRBV6-1
CASRRHGTSDYEQFF
TGTGCCAGCAGACGACACGGGACTAGTGACTATGAGCAGTTCTTC
>-|TRBJ2-2|many|TRBV2
CASRTDTGELFF
TGTGCCAGCAGGACAGACACCGGGGAGCTGTTTTTT
>TRBD2|TRBJ2-3|many|TRBV3-1
CASSQVAGGGTDTQYF
TGTGCCAGCAGCCAAGTTGCGGGAGGAGGCACAGATACGCAGTATTTT
>TRBD1|TRBJ2-2|-|TRBV5-1
CASRVRGLTGELFF
TGCGCCAGCAGGGTCAGGGGGCTCACCGGGGAGCTGTTTTTT
>-|TRBJ2-1|few|TRBV29-1
CSGGTPWDEQFF
TGCAGCGGAGGGACGCCCTGGGATGAGCAGTTCTTC
>TRBD2|TRBJ2-1|many|TRBV3-1
CASSPPRGRPFF
TGTGCCAGCAGCCCTCCTCGCGGGAGACCGTTCTTC
>-|TRBJ1-1|-|TRBV6-1
CASISTRIKVNTEAFF
TGTGCCAGCATCTCAACCCGGATAAAGGTGAACACTGAAGCTTTCTTT
>-|TRBJ2-7|many|TRBV18
CASSPGAVSYEQYF
TGTGCCAGCTCACCGGGAGCGGTCTCCTACGAGCAGTACTTC
>TRBD2|TRBJ2-3|many|TRBV20-1
CSARRPAGGDTQYF
TGCAGTGCTAGAAGGCCAGCGGGAGGAGATACGCAGTATTTT
>TRBD1|TRBJ1-5|few|TRBV20-1
CSAHARDRGHQPQHF
TGCAGTGCCCATGCCCGTGACAGGGGCCATCAGCCCCAGCATTTT
>-|TRBJ2-7|many|TRBV10-3
CASAGLGGPYEQYF
TGTGCCAGCGCCGGACTAGGGGGACCGTACGAGCAGTACTTC
>-|TRBJ2-3|-|TRBV11-2
CASSLTGRMGDTQYF
TGTGCCAGCAGCTTAACCGGCAGGATGGGGGATACGCAGTATTTT
>-|TRBJ1-1|many|TRBV11-2
CASSLDLGSEAFF
TGTGCCAGCAGCTTAGATCTAGGGTCAGAAGCTTTCTTT
>-|TRBJ1-1|-|TRBV7-8
CASSLDIGTEAFF
TGTGCCAGCAGCTTGGACATTGGTACTGAAGCTTTCTTT
>TRBD2|TRBJ2-2|few|TRBV6-1
CASGGAGGPTGELFF
TGTGCCAGCGGTGGGGCGGGAGGCCCCACCGGGGAGCTGTTTTTT
>-|TRBJ2-5|many|TRBV6-2/TRBV6-3
CASSYRPTMGETQYF
TGTGCCAGCAGTTACCGTCCGACTATGGGAGAGACCCAGTACTTC
>TRBD1|TRBJ2-3|many|TRBV2
CADRDRGTDTQYF
TGTGCCGACCGGGACAGGGGCACAGATACGCAGTATTTT
>TRBD2|TRBJ2-1|many|TRBV30
CAWSGTSVNEQFF
TGTGCCTGGAGTGGGACTAGCGTCAATGAGCAGTTCTTC
>-|TRBJ1-2|many|TRBV11-2
CASSAQVNYGYTF
TGTGCCAGCAGCGCACAGGTTAACTATGGCTACACCTTC
>-|TRBJ1-1|many|TRBV28
CASSLRGDMNTEAFF
TGTGCCAGCAGTTTAAGGGGTGACATGAACACTGAAGCTTTCTTT
>-|TRBJ2-7|-|TRBV19
CASSIAGRSSYEQYF
TGTGCCAGTAGTATAGCCGGTAGGAGCTCCTACGAGCAGTACTTC
>TRBD1|TRBJ1-2|few|TRBV12-3/TRBV12-4
CASSLAGTGFGYTF
TGTGCCAGCAGTTTAGCCGGGACAGGATTTGGCTACACCTTC
>TRBD2|TRBJ2-5|many|TRBV6-1
CASSVRLAGGQGETQYF
TGTGCCAGCAGTGTCCGCTTGGCGGGGGGACAAGGCGAGACCCAGTACTTC
>TRBD1|TRBJ2-3|few|TRBV2
CASSGQGSDTQYF
TGTGCCAGCAGTGGACAGGGGTCAGATACGCAGTATTTT
>-|TRBJ1-4|-|TRBV2
CASSEGTANEKLFF
TGTGCCAGCAGTGAAGGGACAGCTAATGAAAAACTGTTTTTT
>-|TRBJ2-3|many|TRBV29-1
CSGDNQADTQYF
TGCAGCGGGGACAACCAGGCGGATACGCAGTATTTT
>TRBD1|TRBJ2-7|many|TRBV11-3
CASSLGVVRQGADEQYF
TGTGCCAGCAGCTTGGGCGTCGTTCGACAGGGGGCCGACGAGCAGTACTTC
>TRBD2|TRBJ2-3|-|TRBV4-2
CASSLAGIKADTQYF
TGTGCCAGCAGCTTAGCGGGAATTAAAGCAGATACGCAGTATTTT
>TRBD1|TRBJ1-5|-|TRBV2
CASRAGTGGSGNQPQHF
TGTGCCAGCAGAGCCGGGACAGGGGGCTCTGGCAATCAGCCCCAGCATTTT
>-|TRBJ1-4|many|TRBV3-1
CASSQGAQNEKLFF
TGTGCCAGCAGCCAGGGGGCGCAGAATGAAAAACTGTTTTTT
>-|TRBJ1-6|-|TRBV10-3
CAVRGEVLNSPLHF
TGTGCCGTTCGAGGAGAGGTTTTGAATTCACCCCTCCACTTT
>TRBD1|TRBJ1-2|few|TRBV20-1
CSARDFRQGYGYTF
TGCAGTGCTAGAGATTTCCGACAGGGGTATGGCTACACCTTC
>-|TRBJ2-1|many|TRBV4-1
CASSQPGRRSSSYNEQFF
TGCGCCAGCAGCCAACCGGGACGCAGATCCAGCTCCTACAATGAGCAGTTCTTC
>-|TRBJ2-1|-|TRBV6-1
CASSRISGSTNKEQFF
TGTGCCAGCAGCAGAATTAGCGGCAGCACTAATAAGGAGCAGTTCTTC
>-|TRBJ1-5|-|TRBV12-3/TRBV12-4
CASSLRYGGYSNQPQHF
TGTGCCAGCAGTTTAAGGTACGGCGGTTATAGCAATCAGCCCCAGCATTTT
>TRBD2|TRBJ2-7|many|TRBV27
CASSLPPTSGRQEQYF
TGTGCCAGCAGTCTCCCACCGACTAGCGGGAGACAAGAGCAGTACTTC
>-|TRBJ2-7|many|TRBV2
CASSAGTTTYEQYF
TGTGCCAGCAGTGCCGGGACAACAACCTACGAGCAGTACTTC
>TRBD1|TRBJ1-1|-|TRBV18
CASSTGTGGFNTEAFF
TGTGCCAGCTCAACCGGGACAGGGGGCTTTAACACTGAAGCTTTCTTT
>-|TRBJ2-1|few|TRBV28
CASNLQGTYNEQFF
TGTGCCAGCAACCTACAGGGCACCTACAATGAGCAGTTCTTC
>TRBD2|TRBJ2-7|many|TRBV28
CASSLQSTSGRKYEQYF
TGTGCCAGCAGTTTACAGTCGACTAGCGGGAGAAAGTACGAGCAGTACTTC
>TRBD2|TRBJ2-7|many|TRBV2
CASSDAREGEQYF
TGTGCCAGCAGTGATGCGCGGGAGGGCGAGCAGTACTTC
>TRBD2|TRBJ2-7|many|TRBV5-1
CASSLDSGSYYEQYF
TGCGCCAGCAGCTTGGATAGCGGGAGTTACTACGAGCAGTACTTC